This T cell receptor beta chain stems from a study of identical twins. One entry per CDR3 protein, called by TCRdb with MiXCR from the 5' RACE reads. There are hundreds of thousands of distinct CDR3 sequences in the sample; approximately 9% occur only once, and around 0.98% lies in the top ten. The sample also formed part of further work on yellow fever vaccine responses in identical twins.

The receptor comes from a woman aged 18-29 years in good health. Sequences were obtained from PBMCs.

CDR3 sequence: CASSQAGLKPEFF. CDR3 sequence (DNA): TGTGCCAGCAGCCAAGCGGGGCTCAAGCCCGAGTTCTTC. The genes are TRBV14 and TRBJ2-1; D might be TRBD1 or TRBD2, each matching 5 bases. The CDR3 totals 13 residues. Germline CDR1 is SGHDN and CDR2 is FVKESK. V gave up 1 base and J gave up 14 bases, with 15 bases separating them.